This entry concerns a single T cell receptor beta chain. The CDR3 contains 18 residues. The germline V gene encodes CDR1 SGHTA and CDR2 FQGNSA. V shed 0 bases and J 0 bases; nucleotides not matched to a gene: 4. TCRdb keeps only in-frame clones here, not all; method: immunoSEQ multiplex PCR. There are roughly 97,000 clones in the sample; about nine tenths occur only once, and about 0.75% lies in the top ten. These data come from a study of T cell changes during pregnancy in multiple sclerosis. The source is a female donor in good health, enrolled as a control in a pregnancy study. The specimen was peripheral blood, collected in the second trimester of pregnancy. This chain links TRBV7-2 with TRBJ1-3, with 11 positions matching TRBD1. Here the CDR3 DNA reads TGTGCCAGCAGCTTAGCCCGGGACAGGGGGTCCTCTGGAAACACCATATATTTT. Protein sequence: CASSLARDRGSSGNTIYF.